This is a list of T cell receptor beta chains from one sample in a study of radiation and T cells in renal cell carcinoma. Clones were read by immunoSEQ multiplex PCR, and TCRdb kept only the in-frame ones, dropping some. This sample yields more than 140,000 clones, of which less than 85% are seen a single time; approximately 24% belongs to the top ten. Material: blood, obtained from a patient whose treatment included radiotherapy and nephrectomy. These receptors were obtained from a woman aged 45-60 years with renal cell carcinoma. Both conserved end residues are part of each CDR3.

CDR3 protein: CASSVFPGQTNTEAFF; V gene: TRBV19; J gene: TRBJ1-1
CDR3 protein: CASSPGQGYQEAQYF; V gene: TRBV7-2; J gene: TRBJ2-5
CDR3 protein: CASSSTLEANEKLFF; V gene: TRBV19; J gene: TRBJ1-4
CDR3 protein: CASSPTVGTADRSGYTF; V gene: TRBV5-6; J gene: TRBJ1-2
CDR3 protein: CASSSPEGYGYTF; V gene: TRBV5-6; J gene: TRBJ1-2
CDR3 protein: CAWSAGQIREKLFF; V gene: TRBV30; J gene: TRBJ1-4
CDR3 protein: CASSQGQAREKLFF; V gene: TRBV4-1; J gene: TRBJ1-4
CDR3 protein: CATSRDSEVYGYTF; V gene: TRBV15; J gene: TRBJ1-2
CDR3 protein: CASSTVMPYEQYF; V gene: TRBV6-1; J gene: TRBJ2-7
CDR3 protein: CASSFVTVQAALHF; V gene: TRBV7-2; J gene: TRBJ1-6
CDR3 protein: CASTEGVTEAFF; V gene: TRBV7-2; J gene: TRBJ1-1
CDR3 protein: CASSLGQLDGYTF; V gene: TRBV5-1; J gene: TRBJ1-2
CDR3 protein: CASSTGRPGEQFF; V gene: TRBV5-4; J gene: TRBJ2-1
CDR3 protein: CASSLRGQYEQYF; V gene: TRBV5-5; J gene: TRBJ2-7
CDR3 protein: CASSVVGSGGSNEQFF; V gene: TRBV9; J gene: TRBJ2-1
CDR3 protein: CASSRDGQGGQPQHF; V gene: TRBV4-1; J gene: TRBJ1-5
CDR3 protein: CASRYGRMNTEAFF; V gene: TRBV5-1; J gene: TRBJ1-1
CDR3 protein: CASSPRDRLTSSTGELFF; V gene: TRBV18; J gene: TRBJ2-2
CDR3 protein: CASSLQGENIQYF; V gene: TRBV9; J gene: TRBJ2-4
CDR3 protein: CASSLASGVSNQPQHF; V gene: TRBV7-8; J gene: TRBJ1-5
CDR3 protein: CASSPSQYSNQPQHF; V gene: TRBV18; J gene: TRBJ1-5
CDR3 protein: CSVVASGSYNEQFF; V gene: TRBV29-1; J gene: TRBJ2-1
CDR3 protein: CASSQGRGGSSYNEQFF; V gene: TRBV4-1; J gene: TRBJ2-1
CDR3 protein: CASSQSGSSYNEQFF; V gene: TRBV7-6; J gene: TRBJ2-1
CDR3 protein: CASGGTRREQFF; V gene: TRBV6-5; J gene: TRBJ2-1
CDR3 protein: CALTLAESSYEQYF; V gene: TRBV7-9; J gene: TRBJ2-7
CDR3 protein: CASSVPGPLVNEQFF; V gene: TRBV25-1; J gene: TRBJ2-1
CDR3 protein: CASSPSGQGAGELFF; V gene: TRBV6-4; J gene: TRBJ2-2
CDR3 protein: CASSLLTGGDNEQFF; V gene: TRBV5-4; J gene: TRBJ2-1
CDR3 protein: CASSLEGIKNSPLHF; V gene: TRBV7-2; J gene: TRBJ1-6
CDR3 protein: CASMASGRITDTQYF; V gene: TRBV5-1; J gene: TRBJ2-3
CDR3 protein: CASSLVAGASDTQYF; V gene: TRBV5-1; J gene: TRBJ2-3
CDR3 protein: CAWSVARRSSYEQYF; V gene: TRBV30; J gene: TRBJ2-7
CDR3 protein: CASRESGAAEAFF; V gene: TRBV10-1; J gene: TRBJ1-1
CDR3 protein: CASSVVLSRKYNEQFF; V gene: TRBV9; J gene: TRBJ2-1
CDR3 protein: CATSRVLGQGDENEKLFF; V gene: TRBV15; J gene: TRBJ1-4
CDR3 protein: CASSQPGLYGNQPQHF; V gene: TRBV4-2; J gene: TRBJ1-5
CDR3 protein: CASSHILAGGQETQYF; V gene: TRBV4-3; J gene: TRBJ2-5
CDR3 protein: CASSSGTITRETQYF; V gene: TRBV28; J gene: TRBJ2-5
CDR3 protein: CASSKSSYNSPLHF; V gene: TRBV6-5; J gene: TRBJ1-6
CDR3 protein: CASSESSLQETQYF; V gene: TRBV6-1; J gene: TRBJ2-5